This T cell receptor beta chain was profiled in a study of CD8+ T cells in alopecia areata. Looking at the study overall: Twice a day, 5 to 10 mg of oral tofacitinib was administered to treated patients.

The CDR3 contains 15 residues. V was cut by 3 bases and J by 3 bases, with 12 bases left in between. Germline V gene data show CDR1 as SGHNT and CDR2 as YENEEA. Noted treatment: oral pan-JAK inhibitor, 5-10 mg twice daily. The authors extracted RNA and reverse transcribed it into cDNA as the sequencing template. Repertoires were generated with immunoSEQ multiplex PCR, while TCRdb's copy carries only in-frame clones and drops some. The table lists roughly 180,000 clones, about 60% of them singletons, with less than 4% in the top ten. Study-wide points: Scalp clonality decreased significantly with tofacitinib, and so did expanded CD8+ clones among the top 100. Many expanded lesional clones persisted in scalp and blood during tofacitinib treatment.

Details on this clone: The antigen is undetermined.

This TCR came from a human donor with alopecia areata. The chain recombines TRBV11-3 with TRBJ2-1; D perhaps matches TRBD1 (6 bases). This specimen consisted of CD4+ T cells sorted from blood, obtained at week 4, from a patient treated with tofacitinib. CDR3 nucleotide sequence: TGTGCCAGCAGCTTTCAACAGGGTAGCTACAATGAGCAGTTCTTC. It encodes CASSFQQGSYNEQFF.